This T cell receptor beta chain was obtained from a study of cytomegalovirus exposure and HLA in healthy donors (dated by TCRdb to 2017 to 2019). Regarding the study in general: According to an earlier analysis of a few hundred of the donors, about 179 million T cells yielded some 110 million unique TCR beta sequences and approximately 300 Gb of sequence data. Alongside the repertoire data, information on donor age, sex, ethnicity and CMV serostatus was compiled. A later analysis re-examined previously published TCR beta repertoires from hundreds of donors and added high-resolution HLA genotyping to investigate patterns of TCR occurrence. In addition to the first cohort of roughly 670 subjects, a separate validation cohort of approximately 130 different subjects was used. Rather than using new phenotypic data, the later analysis identified candidate immune exposures from TCR beta sequences and from how often those sequences occurred across donors. Among some 410 genotyped donors of the cohort, an average of approximately 240,000 unique TCR beta nucleotide sequences were sequenced per donor, roughly 20% of them non-productive. HLA typing included class I and class II loci at four-digit resolution. The number of typed donors differed by locus: roughly 620-640 for A, B, C, DRB1 and DQB1; approximately 530 for DQA1; about 600 for DPA1; and around 470 for DPB1. The study was designed to test whether signatures of past pathogen exposure could be identified by cataloging public T cell receptors. The study profiled the T cell repertoires of around 700 subjects by immunosequencing and related them to cytomegalovirus serostatus. Every repertoire in the discovery cohort had been generated on one and the same sequencing platform. Of the 300 to 450 genotyped donors, approximately 82% fell in the genetic ancestry cluster associated with self-reported Caucasian donors. About 300 gigabases of sequencing data and 70 million to 100 million unique TCR sequences made up an early release that covered some 640 HLA-typed donors. An earlier analysis of some 500 of the donors used high-throughput TCR beta sequencing to judge whether each TCR beta V gene segment behaved as functional or pseudogenic. The study combined high-throughput TCR immunosequencing, statistical association of individual TCRs with disease status, and machine learning to predict cytomegalovirus infection status. A later genetic analysis used genome-wide SNP genotypes for 398 of the 666 donors, treating that subset as a discovery cohort. Roughly 5 DR-DQ haplotypes were treated as single units for association and clustering because of strong linkage in the cohort.

In regard to this clone: The specificity of this receptor is unknown. Within one base of it there is no much larger clone, and no base qualities were kept.

The cohort comprised fewer than 700 healthy bone marrow donors. Cohort members were all nominally healthy when sampled, although unrecorded immune exposures were likely present. The donor was CMV seronegative and was included in the group of under 450 seronegative cohort members. Every donor gave a peripheral blood sample, and the peripheral blood mononuclear cells from that sample were used for TCR beta sequencing. The Qiagen DNeasy Blood Extraction Kit was used to extract genomic DNA from the blood cell samples. General study outcomes and caveats: V-gene and J-gene trimming of TCR beta chains was associated with a missense DCLRE1C variant in a later genetic analysis, and the association was replicated in an independent cohort. Most TCR sequences were observed very rarely across donors, whereas some public TCRs were present in many individuals. Because HLA typing was unavailable for some donors at each locus, only the typed subset was used in association tests. The earlier analysis of approximately 560 of the donors excluded fewer than 20 rarely observed V segments, including chromosome 9 orphons, because counts were too low. A later analysis found that most CMV-associated TCR beta chains appeared HLA-restricted, with HLA associations seemingly driven largely by CMV exposure. The presence/absence analyses assumed that sequencing depth was roughly uniform across donors, and that assumption may not be true. The 87-base-pair reads could not distinguish some IMGT-functional V segments, including TRBV6-2 and TRBV6-3, so those segments were excluded. A later analysis reported that several top co-occurrence clusters appeared linked to parvovirus B19, influenza, CMV and Epstein-Barr virus. Compared with equally common non-associated chains, HLA-associated TCR beta chains in a later analysis were more clonally expanded and had lower generation probabilities. A few of the identified cytomegalovirus-associated TCR beta chains were confirmed in vitro to be specific for cytomegalovirus antigens. For the cohort, immune exposure information was limited to CMV serostatus. This cohort had only TCR beta chains sequenced, and the lack of alpha or paired-chain data limited which features could be detected. Compared with the roughly 710-donor mean, donors in an Asian-associated ancestry cluster had fewer N-insertions in productive TCRs, according to a later genetic analysis. The authors suggested that the approach could potentially be generalized to other disease states and immunological phenotypes. According to a later analysis, TCR association rates differed among HLA loci, with DRB1 alleles showing the most associated TCRs and HLA-C alleles showing the fewest. A further reported finding was that TCR beta sequences accurately predicted the HLA-A and HLA-B alleles for most subjects in the first cohort. The study listed 170 or so TCR beta chains as associated with cytomegalovirus. In an earlier analysis of about 540 of the donors, most TCR beta V segments were observed in productive rearrangements about 87% or about 30% of the time, broadly matching IMGT annotations. In both the original and validation cohorts, the classifier was reported to diagnose cytomegalovirus status with high specificity and sensitivity. In a later analysis, around 17,000 TCR beta sequences were associated with specific HLA alleles at a false discovery rate of 0.05. The sequencing pipeline was judged likely to have produced a cluster of highly shared sequence variants as a technical artifact. Linkage disequilibrium might explain the correlated functional status among segregating V segments, but an unknown experimental factor could not be ruled out. Strong co-occurrence of HLA alleles, especially DR and DQ, made assigning TCR associations to individual alleles difficult.

The method behind the library was the immunoSEQ multiplex PCR assay. For the multiplex PCR, a mixture combining 60 forward primers for TCR Vbeta segments and 13 reverse primers for TCR Jbeta segments was used. Amplification of the CDR3 region of rearranged TCR beta genes was performed with a multiplex PCR assay on genomic DNA. The amplified TCR beta libraries were sequenced on the Illumina HiSeq System as 87-base-pair reads. In the paper's pipeline: In a later analysis, some 80 million unique TCR beta chains were counted across the approximately 640 repertoires, and roughly 11 million of these chains were shared by at least two donors. To remove PCR and sequencing errors, raw reads were error-corrected and collapsed into unique sequences using a nearest-neighbor algorithm that merged closely related sequences. To assign V, D and J gene segments, CDR3 sequences were aligned to IMGT reference sequences. For a sequence to be retained, at least a six-nucleotide match to both a V gene segment and a J gene segment was required. Rearrangements were called productive when the CDR3 lacked stop codons and stayed in frame with V and J; all others were non-productive. Following IMGT convention, CDR3 was defined as the stretch from the second conserved V-encoded cysteine to the conserved J-encoded phenylalanine. The earlier analysis of 587 of the donors excluded sequences that lacked an unambiguous match to a single V gene segment. An earlier analysis of 500 to 700 of the donors classified V segments as functional when productive rearrangements were above 56.7% and as segregating when the standard deviation between donors was above 5%. A statistical classification framework was built to diagnose cytomegalovirus status from the catalog of TCR beta chain sequences. V and J gene assignment, in a later analysis, came from comparing TCR nucleotide sequences with IMGT/GENE-DB human TR gene sequences. In a later analysis, CDR3 sequences and most-parsimonious VDJ recombination scenarios were assigned using the TCRdist pipeline. In a later analysis, each TCR beta chain was defined by its CDR3 amino acid sequence together with its V-gene family, and reads lacking a unique V-gene family were excluded. In a later analysis, 550 to 650 highly shared, low-generation-probability nucleotide sequences were removed to address suspected cross-contamination and a sequencing artifact. For each public chain, a later analysis derived a clonal expansion index from normalized ranks of inferred template counts within each repertoire. In a later analysis, generation probabilities were computed with a VDJ recombination model fitted to out-of-frame rearrangements, and the resulting probabilities were checked against IGoR. In a later analysis, hypergeometric tests were used to score TCR-TCR, TCR-HLA and TCR-CMV co-occurrence, with a repertoire-size bias correction applied to TCR pairs. False discovery rates were estimated in a later analysis by permuting HLA or CMV assignments 20 times. In a later analysis, co-occurring TCRs were grouped using DBSCAN, and TCRdist sequence similarity was added for clustering within HLA-allele-positive subsets. Repertoires with fewer than 30,000 or more than 120,000 public chains, plus five repertoires with anomalous nucleotide sharing, were excluded from co-occurrence clustering. TCRdb's version of the immuneACCESS table is confined to in-frame rearrangements and falls short of the full clone set. An unresolved V gene accounts for under half of the shortfall where checked; the remainder is of unknown origin. V and J calls and clone size are as listed in that table; D and trimming were resolved from the DNA. The sample includes fewer than 150,000 clones, with around 76% observed a single time. About 2.8% of the sample rests with the top ten.

The germline V gene encodes CDR1 ENHRY and CDR2 SYGVKD. V lost 0 bases and J lost 6 bases; the stretch between them is 3 bases long. The CDR3 has 11 amino acids, counting the end cysteine and phenylalanine. Of the read, only the CDR3 DNA is kept; its 33 bases are in frame from base 1. This receptor chain uses TRBV10-3 and TRBJ2-7; the D gene is not confidently resolved. The source of this sequence is a male donor in good health and CMV-seronegative. Specimen: PBMCs. The bases read TGTGCCATCAGTGAGTCGAGCGAGCAGTACTTC. Translated, this is CAISESSEQYF.